This entry lists 25 T cell receptor beta chains sequenced from one sample in a study of multiple sclerosis patients with progressive multifocal leukoencephalopathy. Profiling relied on immunoSEQ multiplex PCR, and the TCRdb table lists in-frame clones only, not all of them. This table has 30,000 or so clones, 90% appearing once. The time point was: around eleven months of natalizumab therapy. Sequencing was performed on PBMCs, taken from a patient treated with natalizumab. The source of these receptors is a human donor with multiple sclerosis.

The chain joins TRBV27 to TRBJ1-4; D gene ambiguous. Deletions cut 6 bases from V and 5 bases from J, with 22 bases between. The V gene's germline CDR1 is MNHEY and CDR2 SMNVEV (reference sequence). This CDR3 spans 17 amino acids. Written as DNA, the CDR3 is TGTGCCAGCAGCAGTTTACGAAAAGGAGGTGTGAATGAAAAACTGTTTTTT. Translation gives CASSSLRKGGVNEKLFF.

This rearrangement joins TRBV4-2 to TRBJ1-2; no firm D call. Trimming pared 1 base from V and 5 bases from J, leaving 17 bases between. From germline, CDR1 is LGHNA and CDR2 YNFKEQ. The CDR3 contains 16 residues. For the CDR3, the DNA is TGTGCCAGCAGCCAAGGGTCCAGCGGGCGGTTGTATGGCTACACCTTC. It is translated as CASSQGSSGRLYGYTF.

This clone was seen more than once but under ten times. V is TRBV6-1 and J is TRBJ2-7; D is uncertain. The CDR3 spans 12 residues. The V end was cut by 6 bases, the J end by 12 bases, with 18 bases between. The germline V gene encodes CDR1 MNHNS and CDR2 SASEGT. The CDR3 loop reads CASRGESGVRYF. The CDR3 DNA sequence: TGTGCCAGCAGGGGCGAAAGTGGAGTCCGGTACTTC.

This clone was found once. The V call is TRBV4-1, the J call TRBJ1-2; tentative D call: TRBD1 (5 bases). Germline assignment: CDR1 MGHRA and CDR2 YSYEKL. V lost 6 bases and J 5 bases, leaving 16 bases between the germline ends. The length of the CDR3 is 14 residues. CDR3 sequence (DNA): TGCGCCAGCAGTTACCCGGGACGGAAGTATGGCTACACCTTC. This encodes CASSYPGRKYGYTF.

The J gene is TRBJ2-5, the V gene TRBV6-5; 9 bases align to TRBD2. The CDR3 totals 16 residues. V lost 4 bases and J lost 9; bases outside the gene matches: 15. Germline values: CDR1 MNHEY, CDR2 SVGAGI. The CDR3 nucleotides read TGTGCCAGCAGTTCCGGGGGCGGGGGGGCCCACGGGTCCCAGTACTTC. This translates into CASSSGGGGAHGSQYF.

DNA of the CDR3: TGTGCCAGCAGTGTTGGGCCGGCTCCCCCCGGGGAGCTGTTTTTT. Residues: CASSVGPAPPGELFF. This rearrangement joins TRBV6-4 to TRBJ2-2; unclear D gene. The CDR3 is 15 residues long. In germline, CDR1 is MRHNA, CDR2 SNTAGT. Deletions cut 4 bases from V and 6 bases from J, with 15 bases between.

The V and J genes are TRBV5-1 and TRBJ1-2; a possible D gene is TRBD1 (6 bases). CDR1 SGHRS and CDR2 YFSETQ come from the germline V gene. This CDR3 contains 15 residues. V dropped 4 bases and J dropped 0 bases, with 13 bases sitting between them. The CDR3 here is CASSRSGDPNYGYTF. The CDR3 coding sequence is TGCGCCAGCAGCCGATCAGGGGACCCTAACTATGGCTACACCTTC.

The genes are TRBV7-2 and TRBJ2-5, with TRBD1 matching over 8 bases. The CDR3 is made up of 16 amino acids. CDR1 and CDR2 from the germline V gene are SGHTA and FQGNSA. V was clipped by 11 bases and J by 1 base; unmatched bases: 15. CDR3 coding DNA: TGTGCCGTAAGGGCCGCGAGGACAGGGTCCCAAGAGACCCAGTACTTC. Protein sequence: CAVRAARTGSQETQYF. Based on the CDR3 plus reference TRBV7-2 and TRBJ2-5, the full variable domain is GAGVSQSPSNKVTEKGKDVELRCDPISGHTALYWYRQSLGQGLEFLIYFQGNSAPDKSGLPSDRFSAERTGGSVSTLTIQRTQQEDSAVYLCAVRAARTGSQETQYFGPGTRLLVL.

The sample holds one count of this clone. J is TRBJ2-7 and V is TRBV4-1; weak D call: TRBD1 (8 bases). The CDR3 covers 17 residues. The germline CDR1 and CDR2 sequences are MGHRA and YSYEKL. Deletions cut 4 bases from V and 2 bases from J, with 21 bases between. For the CDR3, the DNA is TGCGCCAGCAGCCCAGACAGGGGCGGGGGTGAAACCTACGAGCAGTACTTC. Encoded protein: CASSPDRGGGETYEQYF.

In the case of this clone: Mismatch with germline at one junction end may stem from a read error. The chain couples TRBV7-6 to TRBJ2-1; 7 bases agree with TRBD1. Per the germline V gene, CDR1 is SGHVS and CDR2 is FNYEAQ. The CDR3 totals 15 residues. The CDR3 loop is CASSLYPTGENEQFF. The CDR3 nucleotides are TGTGCAAGCAGCTTATATCCCACAGGGGAGAATGAGCAGTTCTTC.

CDR3 sequence reads: CASSLIQGEVEKLFF. The CDR3, as DNA: TGTGCCAGCAGCTTAATCCAGGGGGAGGTTGAAAAACTGTTTTTT. The rearrangement links TRBV7-8 to TRBJ1-4; 7 bases align to TRBD1. CDR3 length equals 15 residues. Germline V CDR1 and CDR2: SGHVS, FQNEAQ. V shed 2 bases, J shed 7 bases, and the junction held 7 bases outside the gene matches.

J is TRBJ2-5 and V is TRBV6-1, with TRBD2 matching over 11 bases. Germline V gene data show CDR1 as MNHNS and CDR2 as SASEGT. The length of the CDR3 is 15 residues. With 4 bases clipped from V and 4 bases from J, the junction kept 5 bases outside the gene matches. This CDR3 is CASSVTSGVPETQYF. Written as DNA, the CDR3 is TGTGCCAGCAGTGTGACTAGCGGGGTACCAGAGACCCAGTACTTC.

The V gene is TRBV27, the J gene TRBJ2-5, with 7 positions matching TRBD1. This CDR3 has 17 residues. V gave up 3 bases and J gave up 9 bases; unmatched junction bases: 19. From germline, CDR1 is MNHEY and CDR2 SMNVEV (reference sequence). The chain's CDR3 is CASSLAARQGPPRAQYF. In DNA, the CDR3 is TGTGCCAGCAGTTTGGCCGCCCGACAGGGCCCCCCGAGGGCCCAGTACTTC.

V gene TRBV10-3 combines with J gene TRBJ2-2; 9 positions agree with TRBD1. The CDR3 has 17 residues. The germline gives CDR1 ENHRY, CDR2 SYGVKD. V lost 2 bases, J lost 6 bases, and 10 bases stayed unmatched. The CDR3 spells CAISEKGDRGVAGELFF. CDR3 sequence (DNA): TGTGCCATCAGTGAGAAAGGAGACAGGGGGGTTGCCGGGGAGCTGTTTTTT.

V is TRBV7-6 and J is TRBJ1-3; unclear D gene. The V end was cut by 6 bases, the J end by 2 bases, with 5 bases between. The germline gives CDR1 SGHVS, CDR2 FNYEAQ. This CDR3 spans 12 amino acids. This CDR3 is CASSPAGNTIYF. The CDR3 DNA reads TGTGCCAGCAGTCCCGCTGGAAACACCATATATTTT.

The V and J genes are TRBV9 and TRBJ2-2, with D possibly matching TRBD1 (5 bases). Trimming removed 5 bases at V and 1 base at J, with 15 bases between. CDR1 is SGDLS, CDR2 YYNGEE, per germline. The CDR3 covers 16 residues. This CDR3 is CASSRSPRVNTGELFF. CDR3 bases: TGTGCCAGCAGTCGTAGCCCCAGGGTGAACACCGGGGAGCTGTTTTTT.

The chain employs TRBV10-3 and TRBJ2-6, with TRBD2 matching over 7 bases. V lost 0 bases to trimming and J lost 2 bases; unmatched junction nucleotides: 1. CDR1 and CDR2 (germline): ENHRY, SYGVKD. CDR3 size: 16 residues. The CDR3: CAISESGGTGANVLTF. Here the CDR3 DNA reads TGTGCCATCAGTGAGTCGGGAGGGACTGGGGCCAACGTCCTGACTTTC.

This sequence joins TRBV4-3 and TRBJ1-2; D perhaps matches TRBD1 (5 bases). The V end was cut by 0 bases, the J end by 3 bases, with 17 bases between. The germline V gene encodes CDR1 LGHNA and CDR2 YSLEER. This CDR3 spans 17 amino acids. This chain's CDR3 is CASSQEGGAEMDYGYTF. In DNA form, the CDR3 reads TGCGCCAGCAGCCAAGAAGGAGGGGCTGAAATGGACTATGGCTACACCTTC.

The J gene is TRBJ1-5, the V gene TRBV29-1, with D possibly being TRBD1 (6 bases). V shed 5 bases and J shed 2 bases, with 13 bases lying between them. The germline CDR1 and CDR2 sequences are SQVTM and ANQGSEA. This CDR3 is 14 amino acids long. CDR3 nucleotides: TGCAGCGTTCCGGGAGCAGGGGGCAATCAGCCCCAGCATTTT. Its translation is CSVPGAGGNQPQHF.

This rearrangement joins TRBV6-1 to TRBJ2-2; weak D call: TRBD1 (6 bases). V gave up 4 bases and J gave up 8 bases, with 17 bases separating them. Germline CDR1 and CDR2: MNHNS and SASEGT. This CDR3 spans 15 amino acids. CDR3 protein: CASSVRGSGQGELFF. The CDR3 DNA sequence: TGTGCCAGCAGTGTCAGGGGCTCAGGCCAGGGGGAGCTGTTTTTT.

The sample holds a few counts of this clone. The genes are TRBV30 and TRBJ1-2; 11 bases are shared with TRBD1. Germline CDR1 GTSNPN, CDR2 SVGIG (reference sequence). The CDR3 is 12 residues long. CDR3 in DNA: TGTGCTGGACAGGGGGCCGTCTATGGCTACACCTTC. Its protein is CAGQGAVYGYTF. Combining the CDR3 with reference TRBV30 and TRBJ1-2 gives the whole variable domain SQTIHQWPATLVQPVGSPLSLECTVEGTSNPNLYWYRQAAGRGLQLLFYSVGIGQISSEVPQNLSASRPQDRQFILSSKKLLLSDSGFYLCAGQGAVYGYTFGSGTRLTVV.

This rearrangement joins TRBV14 to TRBJ1-4; D remains ambiguous. From germline, CDR1 is SGHDN and CDR2 FVKESK. The V end lost 3 bases, the J end lost 6 bases, and 8 bases lay between the germline ends. CDR3 length equals 13 residues. The CDR3 reads CASSHLVDEKLFF. CDR3 nucleotides: TGTGCCAGCAGCCACCTCGTAGATGAAAAACTGTTTTTT.

The chain links TRBV9 to TRBJ1-4, with no clear D. The CDR3 length is 15 residues. Germline values: CDR1 SGDLS, CDR2 YYNGEE. V lost 0 bases and J 0 bases, leaving 6 bases between the germline ends. CDR3 sequence: CASSVESATNEKLFF. The CDR3, as DNA: TGTGCCAGCAGCGTAGAGTCTGCAACTAATGAAAAACTGTTTTTT.

The rearrangement uses TRBV4-3 and TRBJ2-1; the D gene is possibly TRBD1 (6 bases). The V end lost 0 bases, the J end lost 16 bases, and 16 bases lay between the germline ends. Per germline, CDR1 LGHNA and CDR2 YSLEER. There are 13 residues in the CDR3. This CDR3 reads CASSQDSGTGLFF. DNA for the CDR3: TGCGCCAGCAGCCAAGATTCGGGCACAGGGCTTTTCTTC.

The V and J genes are TRBV5-6 and TRBJ2-3; 7 bases map to TRBD2. Germline lookup yields CDR1 SGHDT and CDR2 YYEEEE. V trimming: 0 bases; J trimming: 1 base; junction bases outside the gene matches: 2. CDR3 length: 15 residues. CDR3 amino acids: CASSLGAGGTDTQYF. Here the CDR3 DNA reads TGTGCCAGCAGCTTGGGGGCGGGGGGCACAGATACGCAGTATTTT.